A selection of T cell receptor beta chains follows, all from one sample in a study of blood T cell repertoires in COVID-19. The method was immunoSEQ multiplex PCR; TCRdb's version includes in-frame clones alone and lacks a portion of them. The sample lists approximately 110,000 clones, under 80% occurring once. The specimen sequenced was peripheral blood. These receptors were collected from a man in his sixties or seventies with active or convalescent COVID-19. CDR3s include the opening cysteine and the closing phenylalanine or tryptophan. D genes are given only for firm matches. Rows may omit the clone size; those that give it use once, few, many or a size class.

D gene | J gene | clone size | V gene | CDR3 protein | CDR3 DNA
TRBD1 | TRBJ2-6 | NA | TRBV18 | CASSQFRDRPGANVLTF | TGTGCCAGCTCACAGTTCCGGGACAGGCCTGGGGCCAACGTCCTGACTTTC
NA | TRBJ2-2 | NA | TRBV30 | CAWTLVGTGELFF | TGTGCCTGGACACTTGTCGGGACCGGGGAGCTGTTTTTT
TRBD1 | TRBJ2-7 | once | TRBV29-1 | CSTTGTGSYEQYF | TGCAGCACCACCGGGACAGGGTCCTACGAGCAGTACTTC
NA | TRBJ2-5 | once | TRBV7-2 | CASTPSRIETQYF | TGTGCCAGCACCCCAAGCCGAATAGAGACCCAGTACTTC
NA | TRBJ1-2 | NA | TRBV4-1 | CASSPTVQNYGYTF | TGCGCCAGCAGCCCAACAGTGCAGAACTATGGCTACACCTTC
TRBD2 | TRBJ2-3 | NA | TRBV9 | CASSADREGDTQYF | TGTGCCAGCAGCGCGGACCGGGAGGGAGATACGCAGTATTTT
TRBD2 | TRBJ2-2 | few | TRBV2 | CASNSGGVRYTGELFF | TGTGCCAGCAATAGCGGGGGGGTTCGGTACACCGGGGAGCTGTTTTTT
NA | TRBJ1-3 | NA | TRBV7-2 | CASSLVSSGNTIYF | TGTGCCAGCAGCTTAGTCAGCTCTGGAAACACCATATATTTT
NA | TRBJ2-1 | few | TRBV7-6 | CASGEFSSSYNEQFF | TGTGCCAGCGGAGAGTTCAGTAGCTCCTACAATGAGCAGTTCTTC
TRBD1 | TRBJ1-4 | NA | TRBV12-5 | CASGLAGGAYEKLFF | TGTGCTAGTGGTTTGGCAGGGGGCGCATATGAAAAACTGTTTTTT
TRBD1 | TRBJ2-1 | NA | TRBV6-5 | CASRYNRDRGFGEQFF | TGTGCCAGCAGGTACAACCGGGACAGGGGGTTTGGTGAGCAGTTCTTC